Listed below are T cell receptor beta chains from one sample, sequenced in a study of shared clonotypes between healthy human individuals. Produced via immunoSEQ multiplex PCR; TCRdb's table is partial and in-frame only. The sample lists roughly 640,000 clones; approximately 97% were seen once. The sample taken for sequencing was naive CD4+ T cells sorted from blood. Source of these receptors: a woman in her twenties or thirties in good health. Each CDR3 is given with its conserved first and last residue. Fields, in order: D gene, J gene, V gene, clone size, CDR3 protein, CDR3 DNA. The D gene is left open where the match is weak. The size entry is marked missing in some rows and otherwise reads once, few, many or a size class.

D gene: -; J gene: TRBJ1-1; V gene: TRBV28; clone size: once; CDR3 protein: CASSLSWENTEAFF; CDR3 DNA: TGTGCCAGCAGTTTATCTTGGGAGAACACTGAAGCTTTCTTT
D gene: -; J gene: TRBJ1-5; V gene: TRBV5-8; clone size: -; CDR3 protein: CASSLATAAYSNQPQHF; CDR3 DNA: TGTGCCAGCAGCTTGGCCACGGCAGCTTATAGCAATCAGCCCCAGCATTTT
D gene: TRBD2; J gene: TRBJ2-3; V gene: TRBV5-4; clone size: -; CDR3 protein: CASSRQLAGADTQYF; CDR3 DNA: TGTGCCAGCAGCAGGCAGTTAGCGGGAGCAGATACGCAGTATTTT
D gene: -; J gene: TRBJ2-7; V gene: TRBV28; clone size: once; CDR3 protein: CASSRGWYEQYF; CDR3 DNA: TGTGCCAGCAGTCGCGGGTGGTACGAGCAGTACTTC
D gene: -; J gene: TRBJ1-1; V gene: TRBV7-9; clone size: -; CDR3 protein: CASSTTTEAFF; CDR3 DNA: TGTGCCAGCAGCACGACAACCGAAGCTTTCTTT
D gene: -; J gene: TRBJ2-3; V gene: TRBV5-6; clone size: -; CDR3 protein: CASSLSAGSNTDTQYF; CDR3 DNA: TGTGCCAGCAGCTTGTCGGCGGGGTCTAACACAGATACGCAGTATTTT
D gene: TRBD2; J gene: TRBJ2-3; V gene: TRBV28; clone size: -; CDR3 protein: CASSSGTSGITDTQYF; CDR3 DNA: TGTGCCAGCAGTTCTGGGACTAGCGGAATAACAGATACGCAGTATTTT
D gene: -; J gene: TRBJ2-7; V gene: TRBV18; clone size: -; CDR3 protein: CASSPVAPSSYEQYF; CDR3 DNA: TGTGCCAGCTCACCGGTAGCGCCAAGCTCCTACGAGCAGTACTTC
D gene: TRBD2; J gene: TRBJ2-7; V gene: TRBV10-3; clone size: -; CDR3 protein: CAISELNSGGYEQYF; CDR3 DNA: TGTGCCATCAGTGAATTAAATAGCGGGGGCTACGAGCAGTACTTC
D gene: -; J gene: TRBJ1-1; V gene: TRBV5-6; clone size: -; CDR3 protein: CASSLVRRGTEAFF; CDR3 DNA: TGTGCCAGCAGCTTGGTGCGCAGGGGAACTGAAGCTTTCTTT
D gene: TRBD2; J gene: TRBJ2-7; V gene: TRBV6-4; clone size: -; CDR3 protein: CASSDSGLSPYEQYF; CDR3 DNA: TGTGCCAGCAGTGACTCGGGACTAAGTCCCTACGAGCAGTACTTC
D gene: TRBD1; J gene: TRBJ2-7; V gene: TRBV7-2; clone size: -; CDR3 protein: CASSPGQTYEQYF; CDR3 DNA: TGTGCCAGCAGTCCGGGACAGACCTACGAGCAGTACTTC
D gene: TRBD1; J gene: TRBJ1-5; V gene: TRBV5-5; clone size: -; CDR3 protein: CASSSPGQNQPQHF; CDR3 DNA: TGTGCCAGCAGCTCCCCGGGACAGAATCAGCCCCAGCATTTT
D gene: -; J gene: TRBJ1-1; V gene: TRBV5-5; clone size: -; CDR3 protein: CASSLLQFDTEAFF; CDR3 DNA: TGTGCCAGCAGCTTGTTACAGTTCGACACTGAAGCTTTCTTT
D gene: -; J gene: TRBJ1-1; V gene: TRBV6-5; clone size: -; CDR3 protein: CASSYEGRTLF; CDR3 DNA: TGTGCCAGCAGTTACGAGGGTCGTACTCTCTTT
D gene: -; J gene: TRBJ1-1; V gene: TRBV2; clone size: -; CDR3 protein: CASSEAPGGTEAFF; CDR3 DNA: TGTGCCAGCAGTGAAGCTCCCGGTGGGACTGAAGCTTTCTTT
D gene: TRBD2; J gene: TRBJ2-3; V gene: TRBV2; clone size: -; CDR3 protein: CASSPGTSGRASTDTQYF; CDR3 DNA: TGTGCCAGCAGCCCCGGGACTAGCGGGAGGGCTAGCACAGATACGCAGTATTTT
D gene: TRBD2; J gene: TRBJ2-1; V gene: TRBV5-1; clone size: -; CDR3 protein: CASSPSGAGVNEQFF; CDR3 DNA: TGCGCCAGCAGCCCTTCCGGAGCGGGAGTTAATGAGCAGTTCTTC
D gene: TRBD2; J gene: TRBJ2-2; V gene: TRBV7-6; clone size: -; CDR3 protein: CASSPREGRNTGELFF; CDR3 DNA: TGTGCCAGCAGCCCCCGGGAGGGCCGGAACACCGGGGAGCTGTTTTTT
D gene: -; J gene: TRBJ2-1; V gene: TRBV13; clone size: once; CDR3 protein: CASSHDRENEQFF; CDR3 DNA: TGTGCCAGCAGCCACGATCGGGAGAATGAGCAGTTCTTC
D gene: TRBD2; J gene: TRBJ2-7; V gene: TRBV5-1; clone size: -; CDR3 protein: CASSSTSGTVEQYF; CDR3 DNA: TGCGCCAGCAGCTCTACTAGCGGGACCGTCGAGCAGTACTTC
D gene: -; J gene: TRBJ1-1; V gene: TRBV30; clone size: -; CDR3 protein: CAWIRGALNTEAFF; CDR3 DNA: TGTGCCTGGATACGGGGGGCCTTAAACACTGAAGCTTTCTTT
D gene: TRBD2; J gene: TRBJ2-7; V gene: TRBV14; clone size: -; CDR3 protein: CASSQEVRLAGGPHEQYF; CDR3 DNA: TGTGCCAGCAGCCAAGAGGTCAGACTAGCGGGAGGGCCCCACGAGCAGTACTTC
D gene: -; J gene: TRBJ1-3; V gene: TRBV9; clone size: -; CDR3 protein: CASSPRVQSFSGNTIYF; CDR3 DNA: TGTGCCAGCAGCCCGCGGGTCCAGAGTTTCTCTGGAAACACCATATATTTT
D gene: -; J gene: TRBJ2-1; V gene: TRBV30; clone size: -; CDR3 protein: CAWRGTQADEQFF; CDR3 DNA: TGTGCCTGGAGAGGGACTCAGGCGGATGAGCAGTTCTTC
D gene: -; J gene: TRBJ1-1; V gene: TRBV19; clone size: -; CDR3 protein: CASRPSRRPLEAFF; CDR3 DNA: TGTGCCAGTAGACCATCTCGTCGGCCTCTTGAAGCTTTCTTT
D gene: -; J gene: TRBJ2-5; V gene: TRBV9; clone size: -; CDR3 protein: CASSGETQYF; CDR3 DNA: TGTGCCAGCAGCGGAGAGACCCAGTACTTC
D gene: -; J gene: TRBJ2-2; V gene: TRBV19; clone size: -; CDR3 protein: CASRRTVLDTGELFF; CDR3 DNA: TGTGCCAGTAGGCGGACAGTTTTGGACACCGGGGAGCTGTTTTTT
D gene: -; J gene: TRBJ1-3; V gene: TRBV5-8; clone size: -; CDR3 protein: CASRGRPGNTIYF; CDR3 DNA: TGTGCCAGCAGGGGGAGGCCTGGAAACACCATATATTTT
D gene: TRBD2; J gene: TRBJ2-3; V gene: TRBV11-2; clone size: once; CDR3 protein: CASSSAGLAGIDTQYF; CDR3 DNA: TGTGCCAGCAGCTCCGCCGGACTAGCGGGAATAGATACGCAGTATTTT
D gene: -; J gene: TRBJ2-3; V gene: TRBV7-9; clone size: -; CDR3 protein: CASRTDTQYF; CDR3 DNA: TGTGCCAGTCGCACAGATACGCAGTATTTT